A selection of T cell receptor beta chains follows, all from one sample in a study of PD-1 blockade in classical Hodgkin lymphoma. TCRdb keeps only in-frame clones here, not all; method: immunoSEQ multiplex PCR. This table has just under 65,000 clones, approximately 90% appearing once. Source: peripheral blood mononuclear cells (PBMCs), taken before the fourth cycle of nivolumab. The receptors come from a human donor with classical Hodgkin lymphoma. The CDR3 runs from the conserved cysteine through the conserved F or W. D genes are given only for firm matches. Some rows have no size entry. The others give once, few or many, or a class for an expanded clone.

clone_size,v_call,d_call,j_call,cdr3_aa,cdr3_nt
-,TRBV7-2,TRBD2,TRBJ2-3,CASSLPGGRATDTQYF,TGTGCCAGCAGCTTACCAGGCGGGAGGGCCACAGATACGCAGTATTTT
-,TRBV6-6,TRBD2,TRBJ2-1,CASSTETSGYNEQFF,TGTGCCAGCAGTACAGAGACTAGCGGGTACAATGAGCAGTTCTTC
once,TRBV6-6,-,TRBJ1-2,CASSYSEIYGYTF,TGTGCCAGCAGTTACTCGGAAATCTATGGCTACACCTTC
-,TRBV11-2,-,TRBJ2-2,CASSLEAAAGELFF,TGTGCCAGCAGCTTAGAGGCCGCGGCCGGGGAGCTGTTTTTT
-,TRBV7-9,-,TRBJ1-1,CASSLGAVTAEAFF,TGTGCCAGCAGCTTAGGAGCGGTGACAGCTGAAGCTTTCTTT
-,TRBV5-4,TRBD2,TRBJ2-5,CASSSSSGGRETQYF,TGTGCCAGCAGCTCCTCTAGCGGGGGGCGGGAGACCCAGTACTTC
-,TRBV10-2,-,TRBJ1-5,CASSDPSGRGNQPQHF,TGCGCCAGCAGTGACCCCTCGGGCAGGGGCAATCAGCCCCAGCATTTT
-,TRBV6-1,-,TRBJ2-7,CASSETYEQYF,TGTGCCAGCAGTGAAACCTACGAGCAGTACTTC
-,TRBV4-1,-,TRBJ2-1,CASSQGLPANEQFF,TGCGCCAGCAGCCAAGGCTTGCCTGCCAATGAGCAGTTCTTC
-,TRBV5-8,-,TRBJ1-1,CASSSPGGTEAFF,TGTGCCAGCAGCTCCCCGGGGGGGACTGAAGCTTTCTTT
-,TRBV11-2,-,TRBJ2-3,CASSLGLSTDTQYF,TGTGCCAGCAGCTTAGGACTCTCCACAGATACGCAGTATTTT
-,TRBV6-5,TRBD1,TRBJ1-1,CASGRGHLGGTEAFF,TGTGCCAGCGGCAGGGGGCATTTAGGAGGCACTGAAGCTTTCTTT
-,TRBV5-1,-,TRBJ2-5,CASSLVADRETQYF,TGCGCCAGCAGCTTGGTTGCGGATAGAGAGACCCAGTACTTC
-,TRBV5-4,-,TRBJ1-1,CASSVVMNTEAFF,TGTGCCAGCAGCGTGGTAATGAACACTGAAGCTTTCTTT
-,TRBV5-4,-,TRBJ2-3,CASSSQTTATDTQYF,TGTGCCAGCAGCTCACAGACTACTGCCACAGATACGCAGTATTTT
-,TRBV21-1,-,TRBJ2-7,CASSKVGQGTDDPIHNEQYF,-
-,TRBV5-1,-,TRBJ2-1,CASSPAPSSYNEQFF,TGCGCCAGCAGCCCAGCCCCGTCCTCCTACAATGAGCAGTTCTTC
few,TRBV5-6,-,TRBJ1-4,CASSLAGLVEKLFF,TGTGCCAGCAGCTTGGCAGGACTTGTGGAAAAACTGTTTTTT
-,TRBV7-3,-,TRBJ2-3,CASSSRGTDTQYF,TGTGCCAGCAGCTCGCGTGGCACAGATACGCAGTATTTT
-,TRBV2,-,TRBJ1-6,CASSETGHRGASPLHF,TGTGCCAGCAGTGAAACCGGACACCGGGGGGCTTCACCCCTCCACTTT
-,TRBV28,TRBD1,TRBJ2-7,CASLGQGIYEQYF,TGTGCCAGCCTAGGACAGGGGATCTACGAGCAGTACTTC
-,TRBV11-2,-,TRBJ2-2,CASSLNRFYSNNAGELFF,TGTGCCAGCAGCTTAAACAGGTTCTACTCAAATAACGCCGGGGAGCTGTTTTTT
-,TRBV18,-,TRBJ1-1,CASSYGTEAFF,TGTGCCAGCTCCTACGGGACTGAAGCTTTCTTT
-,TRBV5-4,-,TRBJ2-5,CASRTLGRELEETQYF,TGTGCCAGCAGAACATTGGGTAGGGAATTGGAAGAGACCCAGTACTTC
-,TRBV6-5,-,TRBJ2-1,CAISPSPGEQFF,TGTGCCATCAGCCCCAGTCCAGGTGAGCAGTTCTTC
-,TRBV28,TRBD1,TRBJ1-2,CASSGDRGRYGYTF,TGTGCCAGCAGTGGGGACAGGGGGCGTTATGGCTACACCTTC
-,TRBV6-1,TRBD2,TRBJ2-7,CASLNLAGVTYEQYF,TGTGCCAGCCTAAATCTAGCGGGAGTTACCTACGAGCAGTACTTC
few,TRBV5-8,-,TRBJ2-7,CASSFLSKQYF,TGTGCCAGCAGCTTCCTCAGTAAGCAGTACTTC